The entry below gives a single T cell receptor (beta chain) sequence along with its context. This clonotype was detected many times. The specificity of this receptor is unknown. It has no much larger one-base neighbor in the sample; base qualities were not kept. The sample is drawn from a study of response to subunit inactivated influenza vaccine (dated by TCRdb to 2016 to 2019). Regarding the study in general: To follow how T cells responded to a trivalent subunit inactivated influenza vaccine, the researchers relied on deep quantitative profiling of the T cell receptor repertoire. The study at large found these results: The authors suggested that each seasonal influenza vaccination may recruit only a limited number of new T cells.

The sample's time point label, decoded: around 45 days after influenza vaccine administration. Libraries were made using RT-PCR. For sequencing, an Illumina HiSeq 2500 was employed. TCRdb itself trimmed the public reads at Q25 with fastp, ran MiXCR and retained productive beta chains. Duplicate CDR3 protein sequences are folded into a single record with the most common DNA and genes. Within this sample are 540,000 or so distinct CDR3 sequences, with 10% to 15% of them counted one time only. Around 13% of the sample rests with the top ten. For this chain, trimming is 2 bases at the V end and 10 bases at the J end, and the number of junction bases without a gene match is 6. From the cysteine through the phenylalanine, the CDR3 covers 14 amino acids. CDR3 DNA only is kept here, 42 bases in frame from base 1. The germline V gene specifies SGHDT as CDR1 and YYEEEE as CDR2.

The V gene is TRBV5-6 and the J gene is TRBJ1-6; a stretch of 7 junction bases matches TRBD1. This material consisted of PBMCs from blood, taken 40 to 50 days after vaccination. The origin of this receptor is a middle-aged man who received an inactivated influenza vaccine. Donor details come from another sample of the same person, matched by shared clones. CDR3 loop: CASSFYRGYSPLHF. Read as DNA, the sequence is TGTGCCAGCAGCTTTTACAGGGGTTACTCACCCCTCCACTTT.